The 2 T cell receptor beta chains in this list originate from one sample, sequenced in a study of radiation and T cells in renal cell carcinoma (dated by TCRdb to the early 2020s). Libraries came from the immunoSEQ multiplex PCR assay. TCRdb carries this immuneACCESS record with in-frame sequences only. Its versions omit some clonotypes, under half of them owing to an unresolved V gene in the studies checked, with the rest unexplained. This sample is represented by about 5,200 clones; approximately 60% of them were singletons. The top ten constitute about half of the sample. What this sample's time point label stands for: tumor resected at nephrectomy. What the treatment or condition label conveys for this sample: 15 Gy SBRT to primary tumor, nephrectomy 4 weeks later. The material was tumor tissue, obtained from a patient whose treatment included radiotherapy and nephrectomy. These receptor sequences come from a man in his sixties with renal cell carcinoma.

CDR3 protein: CASSSTGSGNTIYF. DNA of the CDR3: TGTGCCAGCAGTTCTACAGGGTCTGGAAACACCATATATTTT. The chain recombines TRBV6-6 with TRBJ1-3; D might be TRBD1 (6 bases). In germline, CDR1 is MNHNY, CDR2 SVGAGI (reference sequence). The CDR3 runs to 14 residues. Trimming stripped 4 bases from V and 1 base from J, with 8 bases between.

In this sample, this clone turned up a few times. The chain carries TRBV30 and TRBJ1-2, with D maybe TRBD1 (5 bases). CDR1 GTSNPN and CDR2 SVGIG come from the germline V gene (reference sequence). This CDR3 is built from 14 residues. Trimming took 2 bases from V and 4 from J, leaving 14 bases between them. CDR3 sequence: CAWSHRGPRYGYTF. CDR3 nucleotide sequence: TGTGCCTGGAGTCACCGGGGACCTCGCTATGGCTACACCTTC.